The rows below give T cell receptor beta chains drawn from one sample of a study of blood T cell repertoires in COVID-19. Here immunoSEQ multiplex PCR was the method, and the copy in TCRdb shows in-frame clones only, minus some. The sample records 160,000 or so clones, around 85% being singletons. Material: peripheral blood. The receptors were sampled from a woman aged 70-85 years with acute or convalescent COVID-19. Each CDR3 is given with its conserved first and last residue. A D gene is named only where the DNA matches it firmly. Not every row has a clone size; where given, it reads once, few, many or a size class.

V,size,J,D,DNA,CDR3
TRBV6-5,NA,TRBJ2-4,NA,TGTGCCAGCAAGGAGGGGTACATTCAGTACTTC,CASKEGYIQYF
TRBV27,NA,TRBJ1-5,TRBD1,TGTGCCAGCAGAGGGACAGGGAACGTTGGCAATCAGCCCCAGCATTTT,CASRGTGNVGNQPQHF
TRBV6-5,NA,TRBJ1-2,TRBD1,TGTGCCAGCAGAGGACAGGGGGCGGATGGCTACACCTTC,CASRGQGADGYTF
TRBV7-2,NA,TRBJ1-2,NA,TGTGCCAGCAGCTCGAACCAGGGGATGTATGGCTACACCTTC,CASSSNQGMYGYTF
TRBV10-3,NA,TRBJ2-3,TRBD2,TGTGCCATCAGTGAGGGACTAGAGCCAGATACGCAGTATTTT,CAISEGLEPDTQYF
TRBV27,once,TRBJ1-5,TRBD1,TGTGCCAGCAGTTTAGGGCGGGGACAGGGGGTGTTCAATCAGCCCCAGCATTTT,CASSLGRGQGVFNQPQHF
TRBV2,few,TRBJ2-7,NA,TGTGCCAGCAAGCGGGTTTCCTACGAGCAGTACTTC,CASKRVSYEQYF
TRBV4-1,NA,TRBJ1-5,NA,TGCGCCAGCAGCCAAGATGGACAGTTGGTTCAGCCCCAGCATTTT,CASSQDGQLVQPQHF
TRBV7-2,NA,TRBJ2-5,TRBD2,TGTGCCAGCAGCTTAGGGTTTGAACTAGCGGGGGGACAAGAGACCCAGTACTTC,CASSLGFELAGGQETQYF
TRBV28,NA,TRBJ1-1,NA,TGTGCCAGCAGAATACCTGGGGGGGAGTTTACTGAAGCTTTCTTT,CASRIPGGEFTEAFF
TRBV6-5,NA,TRBJ1-1,NA,TGTGCCAGCAGTTACAGCCGAGCCCAAAGCACTGAAGCTTTCTTT,CASSYSRAQSTEAFF
TRBV5-1,NA,TRBJ2-3,NA,TGCGCCAGCAGCTTGGTCGGGGATTTCACAGATACGCAGTATTTT,CASSLVGDFTDTQYF
TRBV18,many,TRBJ1-1,NA,TGTGCCAGCTCACCAACGTTAGGATCGGGAGTCACTGAAGCTTTCTTT,CASSPTLGSGVTEAFF
TRBV20-1,NA,TRBJ1-6,NA,TGCAGTGTCCCGGCGGGGCCACCCCTCCACTTT,CSVPAGPPLHF
TRBV28,NA,TRBJ1-5,TRBD1,TGTGCCAGCAGGCTAGGACAGGGGGCGAGTGGCAATCAGCCCCAGCATTTT,CASRLGQGASGNQPQHF